This T cell receptor beta chain was identified in a study of shared clonotypes between healthy human individuals. TCRdb's copy holds only in-frame clones and misses some; the assay was immunoSEQ multiplex PCR. In the table there are about 380,000 clones, 90% to 97% of which are singletons. CDR1 is SEHNR and CDR2 is FQNEAQ in the germline V gene (reference sequence). The CDR3 has 14 amino acids. Deletions cut 5 bases from V and 4 bases from J, with 12 bases between. The rearrangement uses TRBV7-9 and TRBJ1-5; D call uncertain. Sequencing was carried out using memory CD8+ T cells sorted from blood. Subset meaning: CD45RO+ cells pooled with CCR7-negative TemRA cells. The receptor was derived from a man younger than 40 in good health. DNA for the CDR3: TGTGCCAGCAGCCTCGCGGACGGGAATCAGCCCCAGCATTTT. It specifies CASSLADGNQPQHF.